Ten or more counts support the clone carrying this T cell receptor (beta chain). No antigen is known for it. This CDR3 has 15 amino acids. Germline values: CDR1 DFQATT, CDR2 SNEGSKA (reference sequence). With 0 bases clipped from V and 3 bases from J, the junction kept 5 bases outside the gene matches. It was from roughly 21,000 to 960,000 sorted cells, with 10%, 30% or 50% RNA, that naive CD8 libraries came. CD8+CD4-CCR7+CD45RA+ sorting gave the naive CD8 T cells. One entry per CDR3 protein, called by TCRdb with MiXCR from the PCR reads. The data show about 630,000 distinct CDR3 sequences, roughly 23% seen once. The data were obtained in a study of molecular identifiers for immune sequencing clone quantification. Study-wide points: Spike-in Jurkat TCR RNA from a single cell reportedly registered among about a million naive cells.

This chain connects TRBV20-1 to TRBJ1-3, with 7 bases lining up with TRBD1. The clonotype comes from a human donor in good health. Some libraries in this study had Jurkat cell RNA spiked in. The specimen sequenced was naive CD8+ T cells from blood, with Jurkat cell RNA spiked in. The subset: FACS-sorted CD8+CD4-CCR7+CD45RA+ naive T cells. The CDR3 region has the DNA TGCAGTGCTAGAGATCTAGGGGGCTATGGAAACACCATATATTTT. Its protein is CSARDLGGYGNTIYF.